This TCR beta chain was recovered during a study of Graves' ophthalmopathy and Graves' hyperthyroidism. Amplified TCR beta CDR3 regions were obtained using RNA transcripts as template. Following a first-round RT-PCR that used HTBI primers, a second-round multiplex PCR was carried out. TCRdb re-analysed the multiplex PCR reads in MiXCR, keeping a single row per CDR3 protein. The profile shows under 250,000 distinct CDR3 sequences, about a fifth of them singletons. This clonotype has ten or more counts. Sequencing used peripheral blood. This receptor was obtained from a woman aged 45-59 years with Graves' ophthalmopathy.

CDR3 nucleotide sequence: TGTGCCAGCTCACAGGCAGGGGAAAACTATGGCTACACCTTC. Translation gives CASSQAGENYGYTF. The chain employs TRBV18 and TRBJ1-2; D perhaps matches TRBD1 (6 bases). This CDR3 has 14 amino acids. V lost 4 bases and J lost 2, with 11 bases in between. Germline values: CDR1 KGHSH, CDR2 LQKENI.